This TCR beta chain was profiled in a study of CD8+CD57+ T cells in acquired aplastic anemia. Study-wide background: Sorted CD4+ and CD8+ cells yielded DNA averaging around 3.5 ug.

According to the study, genomic DNA was the template for TCR beta VDJ and CDR3 profiling. From the reads, TCRdb called clonotypes with MiXCR, one entry per CDR3 protein. The repertoire consists of about 180,000 distinct CDR3 sequences, with around half occurring once and the leading ten covering approximately 2.9%. With regard to this clonotype: At one end the junction does not follow the germline gene, possibly because of a read error.

Germline values: CDR1 SGDLS, CDR2 YYNGEE. This CDR3 comprises 19 residues. The specimen sequenced was sorted CD4+, CD8+, or CD8+CD57+ T cells (not recorded which) from PBMCs. The clonotype was recovered from a human donor in good health. The chain has TRBV9 and TRBJ2-6; 13 bases map to TRBD2. DNA of the CDR3: TGTGGCAGCAGCCCGCGGACTAGCGGGAGACTAACTGGGGCCAACGTCCTGACTTTC. This sequence encodes CGSSPRTSGRLTGANVLTF.